This T cell receptor beta chain was captured in a study of shared clonotypes between healthy human individuals. As to this clone: The antigen is unknown.

Researchers partitioned CD4+ cells into CD45RA+ naive and CD45RA-negative memory subsets. Overall study findings and caveats: Shared across a few donors were roughly 5% of the naive CD4 clonotypes.

Germline V gene data show CDR1 as SGDLS and CDR2 as YYNGEE. V gave up 2 bases and J gave up 6 bases, with 17 bases separating them. The CDR3 consists of 15 residues. Clones were sequenced by immunoSEQ multiplex PCR, and TCRdb holds only the in-frame ones, with some missing. The table records 2 million to 2.5 million clones, about 94% of them present only once. Material: naive CD4+ T cells sorted from blood. The subset is: CD45RA+ positively selected. The TCR sequence derives from a man younger than 35 in good health. The rearrangement joins TRBV9 to TRBJ1-1; TRBD1 is a possible D gene (6 bases). The CDR3 DNA reads TGTGCCAGCAGCGTCGGAACTCACAGGGAGGCTGAAGCTTTCTTT. As protein: CASSVGTHREAEAFF.